Shown below are 22 T cell receptor beta chains from a single sample sequenced in a study of blood T cell repertoires in COVID-19. Profiled with immunoSEQ multiplex PCR; TCRdb holds only in-frame clones, not every one. The sample has roughly 330,000 clones, around 90% seen once. Input material: peripheral blood. The receptors were gathered from a man aged 18-30 years who had recovered from COVID-19.

The chain joins TRBV29-1 to TRBJ1-2, with D possibly TRBD1 on 5 matching bases. CDR1 and CDR2 (germline): SQVTM, ANQGSEA. The CDR3 has 13 amino acids. Trimming stripped 0 bases from V and 3 bases from J, with 8 bases between. CDR3 sequence (DNA): TGCAGCGTTGAAGATGCAGGGTACTATGGCTACACCTTC. As protein: CSVEDAGYYGYTF.

The chain recombines TRBV7-8 with TRBJ2-1; 12 nucleotides match TRBD2. The length of the CDR3 is 15 residues. V shed 5 bases, J shed 8 bases, and the junction held 7 bases outside the gene matches. Looked up from germline, CDR1 is SGHVS and CDR2 is FQNEAQ. The CDR3 DNA reads as TGTGCCAGCAGCCGTCCGGGACTAGCGGGCCATGAGCAGTTCTTC. Its translation: CASSRPGLAGHEQFF.

This chain joins TRBV4-2 and TRBJ2-5, with 10 positions matching TRBD1. This CDR3 contains 15 residues. Per germline, CDR1 LGHNA and CDR2 YNFKEQ. V was pared by 4 bases and J by 5 bases, with 7 bases of the junction left unmatched. The DNA of the CDR3 is TGTGCCAGCAGCCGGACAGGGGGAGGGGTCGAGACCCAGTACTTC. Translated: CASSRTGGGVETQYF.

The rearrangement joins TRBV7-9 to TRBJ2-7; 7 nucleotides line up with TRBD2. This CDR3 has 14 amino acids. Germline lookup yields CDR1 SEHNR and CDR2 FQNEAQ (reference sequence). Trimming removed 5 bases from V and 0 bases from J; junction bases left unmatched: 4. The CDR3 spells CASSPGTTSYEQYF. The CDR3 coding sequence is TGTGCCAGCAGCCCCGGGACTACCTCCTACGAGCAGTACTTC.

The chain joins TRBV21-1 to TRBJ1-2. TRBV21-1 corresponds to a pseudogene. The CDR3 runs to 14 residues. CDR3 residues: CASSKGQKGRGYTF. The CDR3 nucleotides are TGTGCCAGCAGCAAAGGACAAAAAGGGAGAGGCTACACCTTC.

The chain recombines TRBV19 with TRBJ2-6; D not certain. Trimming left V 6 bases short and J 0 bases short, with 9 bases between. CDR1 and CDR2 from the germline V gene are LNHDA and SQIVND (reference sequence). CDR3 length: 15 amino acids. The CDR3 reads CASRHQSSGANVLTF. For the CDR3, the DNA is TGTGCCAGTAGGCATCAGTCCTCTGGGGCCAACGTCCTGACTTTC.

This clone was recorded once. The chain uses TRBV18 and TRBJ1-1, with D unclear. From germline, CDR1 is KGHSH and CDR2 LQKENI. Trimming pared 1 base from V and 8 bases from J, leaving 8 bases between. The CDR3 is 12 residues long. CDR3 region: CASSPREEEAFF. CDR3 coding DNA: TGTGCCAGCTCACCACGGGAGGAAGAAGCTTTCTTT.

This chain connects TRBV29-1 to TRBJ1-1, with D maybe TRBD1 (5 bases). V was cut by 3 bases and J by 6 bases, with 14 bases left in between. Germline V gives CDR1 SQVTM, CDR2 ANQGSEA. The CDR3 runs 13 residues. The CDR3, as DNA: TGCAGCGTTGAGGTTGGAGGGGCCGCTGAAGCTTTCTTT. As protein: CSVEVGGAAEAFF.

The V call is TRBV7-9, the J call TRBJ1-3, with TRBD1 identical over 8 bases. Germline trimming cut 0 bases from V and 4 bases from J; bases unmatched to any gene: 5. The germline V gene has CDR1 SEHNR and CDR2 FQNEAQ (reference sequence). This CDR3 is built from 16 residues. The CDR3 loop reads CASSLAGQVDGNTIYF. The DNA for the CDR3 is TGTGCCAGCAGCTTAGCGGGACAGGTTGACGGAAACACCATATATTTT.

CDR3 DNA: TGTGCCAGTAGTAACGGGGGAGCGGTAGATACGCAGTATTTT. The encoded protein is CASSNGGAVDTQYF. The chain uses TRBV19 and TRBJ2-3; TRBD2 might be the D (6 bases). The CDR3 has 14 amino acids. V was pared by 4 bases and J by 5 bases, with 13 bases between. The V gene's germline CDR1 is LNHDA and CDR2 SQIVND (reference sequence).

This chain links TRBV15 with TRBJ1-6; unclear D gene. The germline V gene has CDR1 LNHNV and CDR2 YYDKDF (reference sequence). The CDR3 length is 16 residues. V lost 0 bases to trimming and J lost 8 bases, with 14 bases between them. CDR3 coding DNA: TGTGCCACCAGCAGAGATATTAGGCAGGAACATTCACCCCTCCACTTT. It translates to CATSRDIRQEHSPLHF.

The chain joins TRBV11-1 to TRBJ2-7; 10 nucleotides match TRBD1. Germline trimming cut 4 bases from V and 5 bases from J; bases unmatched to any gene: 8. Germline V gene lookup returns CDR1 SGHAT and CDR2 FQDESV (reference sequence). The CDR3 is 15 residues long. The CDR3 region has the DNA TGTGCCAGCAGCTCCCGGGACAGGGGTAGCGACGAGCAGTACTTC. It is translated as CASSSRDRGSDEQYF.

The chain couples TRBV6-6 to TRBJ1-2, with no clear D. V was trimmed by 4 bases and J by 7 bases, leaving 13 bases between them. The length of the CDR3 is 13 residues. CDR1 is MNHNY, CDR2 SVGAGI, per germline (reference sequence). The CDR3 protein is CASSLAEGSGYTF. The CDR3, as DNA: TGTGCCAGCAGTTTGGCGGAGGGAAGTGGCTACACCTTC.

The genes are TRBV25-1 and TRBJ1-1; no reliable D call. The V gene's germline CDR1 is MGHDK and CDR2 SYGVNS. The CDR3 is 11 amino acids. Trimming took 6 bases from V and 10 from J, leaving 12 bases between them. The CDR3 sequence is CASRRGWVAFF. The CDR3 DNA follows: TGTGCCAGCAGGCGGGGTTGGGTAGCTTTCTTT.

The J gene is TRBJ2-1, the V gene TRBV7-8; tentative D call: TRBD2 (5 bases). The CDR3 consists of 16 residues. Germline V lookup: CDR1 SGHVS, CDR2 FQNEAQ. V lost 5 bases and J lost 5, with 19 bases in between. CDR3: CASSKLAGQPNNEQFF. DNA of the CDR3: TGTGCCAGCAGCAAATTGGCGGGCCAGCCGAACAATGAGCAGTTCTTC.

This rearrangement joins TRBV9 to TRBJ1-6; no reliable D call. V was clipped by 0 bases and J by 0 bases, with 7 bases between them. The CDR3 runs 16 residues. Germline CDR1 SGDLS, CDR2 YYNGEE. The CDR3, as DNA: TGTGCCAGCAGCGTAGGCGGGAGCTCCTATAATTCACCCCTCCACTTT. Amino acids: CASSVGGSSYNSPLHF.

The chain employs TRBV18 and TRBJ2-4, with D possibly being TRBD1 (5 bases). The CDR3 spans 15 residues. Germline V lookup: CDR1 KGHSH, CDR2 LQKENI. V shed 4 bases and J shed 5 bases, with 15 bases lying between them. The CDR3 protein is CASSLQGSPENIQYF. CDR3 coding DNA: TGTGCCAGCTCACTCCAGGGTTCACCTGAAAACATTCAGTACTTC. Using reference TRBV18 and TRBJ2-4 for the parts outside the CDR3, the full variable domain is NAGVMQNPRHLVRRRGQEARLRCSPMKGHSHVYWYRQLPEEGLKFMVYLQKENIIDESGMPKERFSAEFPKEGPSILRIQQVVRGDSAAYFCASSLQGSPENIQYFGAGTRLSVL.

The chain couples TRBV19 to TRBJ1-5; maybe TRBD1 (5 bases). Trimming pared 2 bases from V and 0 bases from J, leaving 8 bases between. The CDR3 sequence is 15 residues long. Per germline, CDR1 LNHDA and CDR2 SQIVND (reference sequence). CDR3 bases: TGTGCCAGTAGTATAACAGGTCATAGCAATCAGCCCCAGCATTTT. As protein: CASSITGHSNQPQHF.

The rearrangement links TRBV4-1 to TRBJ2-7, with 10 bases aligning to TRBD1. The V and J ends lost 5 bases and 5 bases, in that order; junction bases with no gene match: 6. The CDR3 runs 14 residues. Germline assignment: CDR1 MGHRA and CDR2 YSYEKL. CDR3 residues: CASSARDRGDEQYF. The DNA of the CDR3 is TGCGCCAGCAGCGCGAGGGACAGGGGAGACGAGCAGTACTTC.

The V call is TRBV27, the J call TRBJ1-1; TRBD1 is a possible D gene (6 bases). CDR3 size: 16 residues. The V end was cut by 9 bases, the J end by 2 bases, with 22 bases between. Germline CDR1 MNHEY, CDR2 SMNVEV (reference sequence). The CDR3 DNA sequence: TGTGCCAGTCTAGGGGCTCGGACAGCCTTTAACACTGAAGCTTTCTTT. It codes for CASLGARTAFNTEAFF.

The chain couples TRBV5-1 to TRBJ2-7, with 7 nucleotides matching TRBD2. The CDR3 runs to 14 residues. Trimming took 2 bases from V and 4 from J; bases not matched to a gene: 6. Germline loops: CDR1 SGHRS, CDR2 YFSETQ. CDR3 in amino acids: CASSFGLGEYEQYF. DNA of the CDR3: TGCGCCAGCAGCTTCGGACTAGGGGAGTACGAGCAGTACTTC. The whole variable domain, remainder taken from reference TRBV5-1 and TRBJ2-7, is KAGVTQTPRYLIKTRGQQVTLSCSPISGHRSVSWYQQTPGQGLQFLFEYFSETQRNKGNFPGRFSGRQFSNSRSEMNVSTLELGDSALYLCASSFGLGEYEQYFGPGTRLTVT.

The rearrangement joins TRBV6-5 to TRBJ1-1; D may be TRBD1 (6 bases). Trimming stripped 0 bases from V and 5 bases from J, with 16 bases between. The germline gives CDR1 MNHEY, CDR2 SVGAGI. The CDR3 spans 16 residues. This CDR3 is CASSYSINGGATEAFF. The CDR3 coding sequence is TGTGCCAGCAGTTACTCAATAAATGGGGGGGCGACTGAAGCTTTCTTT.